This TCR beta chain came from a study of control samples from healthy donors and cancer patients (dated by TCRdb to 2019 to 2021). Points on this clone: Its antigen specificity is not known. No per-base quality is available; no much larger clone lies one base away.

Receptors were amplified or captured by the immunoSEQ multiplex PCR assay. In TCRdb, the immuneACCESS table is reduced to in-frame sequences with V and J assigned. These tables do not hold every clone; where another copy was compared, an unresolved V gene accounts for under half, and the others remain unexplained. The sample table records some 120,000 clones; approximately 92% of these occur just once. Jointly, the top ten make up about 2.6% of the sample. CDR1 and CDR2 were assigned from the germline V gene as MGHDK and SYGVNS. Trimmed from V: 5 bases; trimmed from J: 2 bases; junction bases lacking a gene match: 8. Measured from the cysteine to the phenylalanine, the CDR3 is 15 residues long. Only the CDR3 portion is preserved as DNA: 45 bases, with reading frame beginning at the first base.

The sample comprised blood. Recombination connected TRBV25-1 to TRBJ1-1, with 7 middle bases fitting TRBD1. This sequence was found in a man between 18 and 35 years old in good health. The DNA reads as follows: TGTGCCAGCAGTCATCACCGGGACAGTAACACTGAAGCTTTCTTT. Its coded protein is CASSHHRDSNTEAFF.